The clone carrying this T cell receptor (beta chain) was counted a few times. Germline V gene sequence: CDR1 LGHDT, CDR2 YNNKEL (reference sequence). Trimming removed 3 bases at V and 4 bases at J, with 6 bases between. The CDR3 sequence is 12 residues long. This sample was included in a study of blood T cell repertoires in COVID-19. Study-level background: The United States, Italy and Spain provided the acute and convalescent COVID-19 samples. The analysed material was cDNA or gDNA that came from T cells, B-cell-depleted T cells, or PBMCs.

In the authors' workflow: Amplification of reference gene primers provided the estimated nucleated cell counts. Some clones are missing from TCRdb's copy, which holds only in-frame ones; the method was immunoSEQ multiplex PCR. That table supplies the V and J calls and clone size; D and trimming were determined from the DNA. The sample lists about 120,000 clones, roughly 83% occurring once. The sample was peripheral blood. The chain carries TRBV3-1 (or the pseudogene TRBV3-2) and TRBJ1-2, with D hard to call. The sequence was obtained from an elderly woman with acute or convalescent COVID-19. CDR3 residues: CASSQTSYGYTF. For the CDR3, the DNA is TGTGCCAGCAGCCAGACTAGCTATGGCTACACCTTC.